One T cell receptor (beta chain) is described in this entry. What it binds is unknown. These data come from a study of beta chain features in type 1 diabetes. The CDR3 loop spans 13 amino acids. The germline V gene encodes CDR1 LNHDA and CDR2 SQIVND (reference sequence). With 6 bases removed from V and 12 bases from J, the gap between germline ends came to 18 bases. Expressed TCRB transcripts were sequenced, since all the RNA that had been isolated was reverse transcribed. Sequencing was performed with immunoSEQ multiplex PCR; in TCRdb, only in-frame clones are kept and a portion is missing. This sample has about 650,000 clones, with roughly 12% found just once. Whole-study findings and limits: The naive, central memory and Treg TCRB repertoires showed an apparent similarity that was greater among patients than among healthy donors. Among patients with Type 1 diabetes, TCRB CDR3s were moderately but significantly shorter in every one of the four CD4+ subsets. In patients and controls equally, PCR might favor templates that are shorter.

The chain joins TRBV19 to TRBJ2-4, with D unresolved. This TCR came from a man aged 30 to 45 with type 1 diabetes. The sequencing input was naive CD4+ T cells from blood. The CDR3 loop is CASRPTSYDGQYF. For the CDR3, the DNA is TGTGCCAGTAGGCCCACCTCCTATGATGGTCAGTACTTC.